This T cell receptor (beta chain) comes out of a study of blood T cell repertoires in COVID-19. About the research overall: Samples representing acute and convalescent COVID-19 were sourced from the United States, Italy and Spain.

Recruits, aged roughly 18 to 89 years, lived in roughly 22 US areas. Source study methods: Amplification of reference gene primers was used by the study to estimate nucleated cell counts. Generated by immunoSEQ multiplex PCR, the TCRdb table keeps only in-frame clones and is missing some. V and J calls and clone size follow that table, whereas D and trimming were derived from the DNA. The profile covers approximately 220,000 clones, with roughly four fifths appearing a single time and less than 4% taken by the ten largest. With V trimmed by 4 bases and J by 3 bases, 6 bases remained unmatched. This CDR3 spans 15 amino acids. CDR1 LGHDT and CDR2 YNNKEL come from the germline V gene (reference sequence).

V gene TRBV3-1 (or the pseudogene TRBV3-2) combines with J gene TRBJ2-1, with 7 bases that match TRBD2. The clonotype was recovered from a woman aged 40-49 years who had been exposed to COVID-19. Sequenced input: PBMCs or T cells enriched from blood (not recorded which). The CDR3 loop is CASSPVGGGYNEQFF. CDR3 sequence (DNA): TGTGCCAGCAGCCCAGTGGGCGGGGGCTACAATGAGCAGTTCTTC.